Following are 8 T cell receptor beta chains from one sample sequenced in a study of blood T cell repertoires in COVID-19. Clones were sequenced by immunoSEQ multiplex PCR, and TCRdb holds only the in-frame ones, with some missing. The table lists tens of thousands of clones, 70% to 90% of them singletons. Material: peripheral blood. These receptors all stem from a woman older than 75 with acute or convalescent COVID-19.

This chain connects TRBV24-1 to TRBJ2-3; weak D call: TRBD2 (5 bases). The germline gives CDR1 KGHDR, CDR2 SFDVKD. The CDR3 covers 17 residues. V was clipped by 4 bases and J by 1 base, with 17 bases between them. The CDR3 is CATSDPLDPRGTDTQYF. CDR3 DNA: TGTGCCACCAGTGACCCCCTGGACCCGAGGGGCACAGATACGCAGTATTTT.

This clone was observed many times. V usage is TRBV4-1 and J usage is TRBJ1-3; D not certain. CDR3 length equals 13 residues. V was pared by 3 bases and J by 4 bases, with 7 bases between. Germline assignment: CDR1 MGHRA and CDR2 YSYEKL. CDR3 in DNA: TGCGCCAGCAGCCAGGCGGGGGGAAACACCATATATTTT. Protein sequence: CASSQAGGNTIYF.

This clone was counted a single time. The CDR3 is CASSSREGGEQFF. In DNA form, the CDR3 reads TGTGCCAGCAGCTCCAGAGAGGGCGGTGAGCAGTTCTTC. The V gene is TRBV27, the J gene TRBJ2-1, with a weak D call TRBD2 (5 bases). The V gene's germline CDR1 is MNHEY and CDR2 SMNVEV (reference sequence). V lost 6 bases to trimming and J lost 9 bases, with 15 bases between them. This CDR3 is built from 13 residues.

This clone has only a few counts. This chain joins TRBV6-5 and TRBJ2-2; 9 bases map to TRBD1. Germline CDR1 and CDR2: MNHEY and SVGAGI. J was trimmed by 5 bases and V by 7 bases; bases with no gene match: 8. This CDR3 region has 15 residues. In nucleotides, the CDR3 is TGTGCCAGCACAAGGGACAGGGCTGCGACCGGGGAGCTGTTTTTT. It specifies CASTRDRAATGELFF.

J is TRBJ2-2 and V is TRBV7-9; no firm D call. The germline CDR1 and CDR2 sequences are SEHNR and FQNEAQ (reference sequence). The CDR3 length is 15 residues. The V and J ends lost 1 base and 3 bases respectively, with 9 bases between them. CDR3 sequence (DNA): TGTGCCAGCAGCTTAGGTCTAGGAGACACCGGGGAGCTGTTTTTT. It encodes CASSLGLGDTGELFF.

DNA of the CDR3: TGTGCCAGCAGCAGGGACACTGAAGCTTTCTTT. It encodes CASSRDTEAFF. The V call is TRBV6-5, the J call TRBJ1-1, with D maybe TRBD1 (5 bases). The CDR3 is made up of 11 amino acids. Germline values: CDR1 MNHEY, CDR2 SVGAGI. V was cut by 6 bases and J by 3 bases, with 5 bases left in between.

There are a few counts of this clone. The chain is built from TRBV6-2 or TRBV6-3 and TRBJ1-3, with D unresolved. From germline, CDR1 is MNHEY and CDR2 SVGEGT. This CDR3 has 16 residues. Trimming left V 0 bases short and J 2 bases short, with 11 bases between. CDR3: CASSYSGLEPGNTIYF. The CDR3 nucleotides are TGTGCCAGCAGTTACTCCGGACTCGAACCTGGAAACACCATATATTTT.

This chain uses TRBV10-1 with TRBJ2-7, with 7 nucleotides matching TRBD1. The CDR3 contains 13 residues. CDR1 and CDR2 (germline): WNHNN, SYGVQD (reference sequence). Trimming took 5 bases from V and 3 from J; bases not matched to a gene: 4. The CDR3 region has the DNA TGCGCCAGCAGTCCCCGACAGGGCTACGAGCAGTACTTC. Residues: CASSPRQGYEQYF.